Listed below are T cell receptor beta chains from one sample, sequenced in a study of T cell changes during pregnancy in multiple sclerosis. Assay used: immunoSEQ multiplex PCR; TCRdb lists only in-frame clones, some missing. The table shows around 75,000 clones, with around 90% occurring only once. Sequenced material: peripheral blood, taken in the first trimester of pregnancy. These receptors all stem from a female donor in good health, enrolled as a control in a pregnancy study. Each CDR3 is given with its conserved first and last residue. The D gene is left open where the match is weak. Clone size is not always given. Where it is, it says once, few, many or a class for expanded clones.

TRBV11-2	.	.	TRBJ2-5	TGTGCCAGCAGCTTTGTCGGGGGGCGCCGGGAGACCCAGTACTTC	CASSFVGGRRETQYF
TRBV5-1	.	TRBD1	TRBJ1-6	TGCGCCAGCAGCCTCCCCTTAGGACAGGTCGGTTCACCCCTCCACTTT	CASSLPLGQVGSPLHF
TRBV7-2	.	.	TRBJ1-3	TGTGCCAGCAGCCCGACAGCTTCTGGAAACACCATATATTTT	CASSPTASGNTIYF
TRBV9	.	.	TRBJ1-6	TGTGCCAGCAGCGTAGAGTCTCAGGGTGGCTCACCCCTCCACTTT	CASSVESQGGSPLHF
TRBV7-9	.	TRBD1	TRBJ1-4	TGTGCCAGCAGCATGGGACAGGGGGCGGGTGAAAAACTGTTTTTT	CASSMGQGAGEKLFF
TRBV19	.	TRBD1	TRBJ2-7	TGTGCCAGTAGTGGCCCTCAGATAGGGGGCCACGAGCAGTACTTC	CASSGPQIGGHEQYF
TRBV20-1	.	.	TRBJ2-1	TGCAGTGCCGTCACTAGACGGGAGTTCTTC	CSAVTRREFF
TRBV28	.	TRBD1	TRBJ1-2	TGTGCCAGCAGTTTGCCCGGGACAGGGGTGAAAGGCTACACCTTC	CASSLPGTGVKGYTF
TRBV6-5	.	.	TRBJ2-2	TGTGCCAGCAGTTACTCTGAGGGCACCGGGGAGCTGTTTTTT	CASSYSEGTGELFF
TRBV5-4	.	TRBD1	TRBJ1-4	TGTGCCAGCAGTTTCTCAGGGGGCGCGGGTGAAAAACTGTTTTTT	CASSFSGGAGEKLFF
TRBV2	once	.	TRBJ2-6	TGTGCCAGCGATCGGAGACTAGCTGGGGCCAACGTCCTGACTTTC	CASDRRLAGANVLTF
TRBV7-9	few	TRBD1	TRBJ1-1	TGTGCCAGCAGCTTAGTTCCCAATACAGGGGTTGAAGCTTTCTTT	CASSLVPNTGVEAFF
TRBV5-1	.	TRBD2	TRBJ2-1	TGCGCCAGCAGCTTGGTGGGACTAGCGGGGGGAAATGAGCAGTTCTTC	CASSLVGLAGGNEQFF
TRBV5-1	.	.	TRBJ1-2	TGCGCCAGCAGCTTACAGCAGGGAAACTATGGCTACACCTTC	CASSLQQGNYGYTF
TRBV5-1	.	.	TRBJ2-7	TGCGCCAGCAGCTCTAGCGGACAGGGCCCTAGCTCCTACGAGCAGTACTTC	CASSSSGQGPSSYEQYF
TRBV6-6	.	TRBD1	TRBJ2-7	TGTGCCAGCGGGACAGGGATCTACGAGCAGTACTTC	CASGTGIYEQYF
TRBV9	.	TRBD1	TRBJ2-5	TGTGCCAGCAGCGCAGACAGGGTGACCGAGACCCAGTACTTC	CASSADRVTETQYF
TRBV2	.	TRBD1	TRBJ1-1	TGTGCCAGCAGTGAGCAGGGGGCCGCACCGGAGTTCTTT	CASSEQGAAPEFF
TRBV6-5	.	TRBD1	TRBJ1-4	TGTGCCAGCAGGTGGACAGGGCCGAATGAAAAACTGTTTTTT	CASRWTGPNEKLFF
TRBV10-3	.	.	TRBJ1-3	TGTGCCATCAGTGAGTCCGGGTACTCTGGAAACACCATATATTTT	CAISESGYSGNTIYF
TRBV5-1	.	TRBD2	TRBJ2-1	TGCGCCAGCAGCCCCCTAGCGGGGAGCTCCTACAATGAGCAGTTCTTC	CASSPLAGSSYNEQFF
TRBV7-2	.	TRBD1	TRBJ2-5	TGTGCCAGCAGCTCCTGGGACAGGGGGAGGGAGACCCAGTACTTC	CASSSWDRGRETQYF
TRBV11-2	.	TRBD2	TRBJ2-3	TGTGCCAGCAGCTTAAACGCGGGAGGGGCAGATACGCAGTATTTT	CASSLNAGGADTQYF
TRBV27	once	.	TRBJ1-2	TGTGCCAGCAGTTTTCGACAGGACTACTATGGCTACACCTTC	CASSFRQDYYGYTF
TRBV4-1	.	TRBD2	TRBJ2-6	TGCGCCAGCAGCCAAGATTCCACACTAGCGGCTGGGGCCAACGTCCTGACTTTC	CASSQDSTLAAGANVLTF
TRBV6-4	medium-sized	.	TRBJ2-2	TGTGCCAGCAGTGACTCATACGGGGTCACCGGGGAGCTGTTTTTT	CASSDSYGVTGELFF
TRBV19	.	TRBD1	TRBJ1-1	TGTGCCAGTAGTCCCACCGGGACAGCTACTGAAGCTTTCTTT	CASSPTGTATEAFF
TRBV5-1	.	.	TRBJ1-2	TGCGCCAGCAGCTTGGGGCAGGGCGGCTATGGCTACACCTTC	CASSLGQGGYGYTF
TRBV18	.	TRBD1	TRBJ2-7	TGTGCCAGCTCACCCCCGACAGGGCGGGTGTCCTACGAGCAGTACTTC	CASSPPTGRVSYEQYF
TRBV7-2	once	TRBD2	TRBJ2-7	TGTGCCAGCAGCTTAGGTAGCGGGATCTACGAGCAGTACTTC	CASSLGSGIYEQYF
TRBV5-1	.	.	TRBJ1-2	TGCGCCAGCAGCTTGAGGGGGGGTGGCATTGGCTACACCTTC	CASSLRGGGIGYTF
TRBV18	.	TRBD1	TRBJ1-1	TGTGCCAGCTCACCACCGAGACAGGGGTCCTTTGGGGGCACTGAAGCTTTCTTT	CASSPPRQGSFGGTEAFF
TRBV11-2	.	.	TRBJ2-1	TGTGCCAGCAGCTTAGTCTGGTCAGGGCAAATTAGCTCCTACAATGAGCAGTTCTTC	CASSLVWSGQISSYNEQFF
TRBV4-2	once	TRBD2	TRBJ2-5	TGTGCCAGCAGCCCCGGCGACATAGCAGCGGGGGGACAGACCCAGTACTTC	CASSPGDIAAGGQTQYF
TRBV6-5	.	.	TRBJ1-6	TGTGCCAGCAGTTCCTCGACAGGACTACCCCTCCACTTT	CASSSSTGLPLHF
TRBV7-9	.	TRBD1	TRBJ2-5	TGTGCCAGCAGCTCCCGGGACAGGGTATGGGAGACCCAGTACTTC	CASSSRDRVWETQYF
TRBV6-6	.	.	TRBJ1-3	TGTGCCAGCGGCCGCGGGGCACCCTCTGGAAACACCATATATTTT	CASGRGAPSGNTIYF
TRBV9	many	TRBD2	TRBJ2-1	TGTGCCAGCAGCGTAGGGCTAGCGGGAGGGATCGATGAGCAGTTCTTC	CASSVGLAGGIDEQFF
TRBV2	.	TRBD2	TRBJ2-2	TGTGCCAGCAGTGCCCGGGGGGGGTCGAACACCGGGGAGCTGTTTTTT	CASSARGGSNTGELFF
TRBV7-9	.	.	TRBJ2-3	TGTGCCAGCAGCTTAGTCCGGGGAGACACAGATACGCAGTATTTT	CASSLVRGDTDTQYF
TRBV6-1	.	TRBD2	TRBJ2-7	TGTGCCACTAACCCCCAGGGCGGGGGACCCTACGAGCAGTACTTC	CATNPQGGGPYEQYF
TRBV27	.	.	TRBJ1-4	TGTGCCAGCAGTCCCACCCCGGTGATTAATGAAAAACTGTTTTTT	CASSPTPVINEKLFF
TRBV7-8	.	TRBD2	TRBJ2-2	TGTGCCAGCAGCTTAGAGTCTAGCGGGGGGCCGCACACCGGGGAGCTGTTTTTT	CASSLESSGGPHTGELFF
TRBV19	.	.	TRBJ2-7	TGTGCCAGTAAGGAGGTCGGGGAGTACGAGCAGTACTTC	CASKEVGEYEQYF
TRBV2	.	TRBD1	TRBJ2-3	TGTGCCAGCAGTAGGGGACAGCTAAGCACAGATACGCAGTATTTT	CASSRGQLSTDTQYF
TRBV11-3	.	.	TRBJ1-1	TGTGCCAGCAGCTTAGGTCGGGGGACTGAAGCTTTCTTT	CASSLGRGTEAFF
TRBV19	.	.	TRBJ2-7	TGTGCCAGTAGTGAAATGCCCGAGGCCGCCTACGAGCAGTACTTC	CASSEMPEAAYEQYF
TRBV7-8	once	.	TRBJ2-7	TGTGCCAGCAGCTCCGAGGGAAGACAAGCCTACGAGCAGTACTTC	CASSSEGRQAYEQYF
TRBV19	.	.	TRBJ1-5	TGTGCCAGTAGTATAGATAAAGCTCAGCCCCAGCATTTT	CASSIDKAQPQHF